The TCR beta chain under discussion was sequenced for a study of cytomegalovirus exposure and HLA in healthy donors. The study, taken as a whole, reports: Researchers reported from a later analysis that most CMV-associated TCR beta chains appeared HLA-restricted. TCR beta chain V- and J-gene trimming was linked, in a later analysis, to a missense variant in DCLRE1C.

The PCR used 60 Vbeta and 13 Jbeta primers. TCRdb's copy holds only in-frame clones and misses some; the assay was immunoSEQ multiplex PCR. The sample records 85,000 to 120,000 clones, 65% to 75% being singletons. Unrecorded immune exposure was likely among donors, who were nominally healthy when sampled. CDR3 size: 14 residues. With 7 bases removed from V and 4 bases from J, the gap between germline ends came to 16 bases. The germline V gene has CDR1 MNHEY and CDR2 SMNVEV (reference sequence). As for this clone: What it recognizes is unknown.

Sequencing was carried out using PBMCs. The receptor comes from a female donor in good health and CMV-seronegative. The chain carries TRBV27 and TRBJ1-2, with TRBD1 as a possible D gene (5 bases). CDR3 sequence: CASNSRGDSYGYTF. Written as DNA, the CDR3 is TGTGCCAGCAACAGTCGGGGGGATTCCTATGGCTACACCTTC.